This T cell receptor (beta chain) was obtained from a study of cytomegalovirus exposure and HLA in healthy donors. At the level of the study: Some 180 million T cells yielded under 130 million unique TCR beta sequences in earlier analysis.

V shed 0 bases and J shed 7 bases, with 6 bases lying between them. CDR1 is MNHEY, CDR2 SMNVEV, per germline (reference sequence). The CDR3 consists of 13 residues. Points from the study as a whole: With later analysis, a missense DCLRE1C variant became linked to TCR beta V- and J-gene trimming. Previous analysis showed most TCR beta V segments were productive about 90% or about 30% of the time. For most TCR sequences rarity was the rule, although some public TCRs occurred in many donors.

Details on this clone: The antigen remains unidentified.

Primers included in the PCR were 60 Vbeta and 13 Jbeta primers. Profiling relied on immunoSEQ multiplex PCR, and the TCRdb table lists in-frame clones only, not all of them. The sample consists of about 110,000 clones, about 86% of them appearing once. The chain links TRBV27 to TRBJ2-2; weak D call: TRBD2 (5 bases). The material sequenced was PBMCs. This TCR was recovered from a woman under 40 in good health and CMV-seronegative. In nucleotides, the CDR3 is TGTGCCAGCAGTTTATCGGGAGTCGGGGAGCTGTTTTTT. Protein product: CASSLSGVGELFF.